This T cell receptor beta chain was found in a study of T cell repertoires in cytomegalovirus infection. Study at large: Matching HLA type, along with CMV infection, was indicated by public TCR beta signatures.

Study-wide results and caveats: Within the response measured ex vivo, HLA-C-restricted CMV-specific TCR beta clonotypes were dominant. Individuals carrying CMV plus the relevant HLA were identified by cumulative frequency of public TCR beta families.

This clonotype was observed at least ten times. No antigen is known for it. TCRdb used MiXCR to reprocess the reads, holding one entry per CDR3 protein. There are 450,000 to 600,000 distinct CDR3 sequences in the sample; approximately 10% occur only once, and roughly a tenth lies in the top ten. CDR1 is MGHRA, CDR2 YSYEKL, per germline. The junction had 7 bases not matched to a gene; V was cut back by 4 bases and J by 0 bases. The CDR3 extends over 16 amino acids. This clonotype originated in a human donor in good health (CMV status not recorded). Some clones in this sample may be carry-over from other donors' samples. Material: PBMCs. This sequence joins TRBV4-1 and TRBJ2-7, with 9 bases that match TRBD1. CDR3 amino acids: CASSPRTGANSYEQYF. The CDR3 coding sequence is TGCGCCAGCAGCCCGCGGACAGGGGCGAACTCCTACGAGCAGTACTTC.